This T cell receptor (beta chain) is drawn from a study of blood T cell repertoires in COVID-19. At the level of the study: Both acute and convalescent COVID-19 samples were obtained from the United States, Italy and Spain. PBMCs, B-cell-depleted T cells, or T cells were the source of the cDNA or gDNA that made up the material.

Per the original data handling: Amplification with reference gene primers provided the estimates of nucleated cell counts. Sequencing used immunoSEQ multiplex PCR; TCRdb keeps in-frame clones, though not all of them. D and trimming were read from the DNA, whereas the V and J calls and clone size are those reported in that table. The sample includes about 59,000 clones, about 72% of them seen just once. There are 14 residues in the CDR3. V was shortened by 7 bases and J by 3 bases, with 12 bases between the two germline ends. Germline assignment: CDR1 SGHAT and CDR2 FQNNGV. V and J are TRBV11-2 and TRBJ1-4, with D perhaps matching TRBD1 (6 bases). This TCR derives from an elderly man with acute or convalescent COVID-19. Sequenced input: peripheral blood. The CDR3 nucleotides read TGTGCCAGCAAGAGACAGGAGGCTAATGAAAAACTGTTTTTT. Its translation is CASKRQEANEKLFF.